Listed here are 3 T cell receptor beta chains from one sample, sequenced in a study of radiation and T cells in renal cell carcinoma. TCRdb's copy holds only in-frame clones and misses some; the assay was immunoSEQ multiplex PCR. This table holds 150,000 or so clones, about 87% found once. Time point of the sample: blood 4 weeks post-SBRT, at nephrectomy. As for treatment: 15 Gy SBRT to primary tumor, nephrectomy 4 weeks later. Sequenced here: blood, sampled from a patient whose treatment included radiotherapy and nephrectomy. Every receptor here comes from a woman between 45 and 60 years old with renal cell carcinoma.

The V call is TRBV4-2, the J call TRBJ2-5, with D hard to call. The J call could be wrong; TRBJ2-7 is a better fit for the DNA end. CDR1 is LGHNA, CDR2 YNFKEQ, per germline. The CDR3 extends over 14 amino acids. Here the CDR3 reads CASGVSSGSYEQYF. The CDR3 DNA is TGTGCCAGCGGGGTCTCTAGTGGCTCCTACGAGCAGTACTTC.

The V call is TRBV9, the J call TRBJ2-2; D is possibly TRBD2 (5 bases). The V gene's germline CDR1 is SGDLS and CDR2 YYNGEE. The V gene lost 0 bases and the J gene lost 6 bases, with 18 bases spanning the gap. The CDR3 extends over 17 amino acids. The CDR3 loop is CASSVDPLGVLAGELFF. The DNA of the CDR3 is TGTGCCAGCAGCGTAGATCCTCTCGGGGTCTTGGCCGGGGAGCTGTTTTTT.

The rearrangement uses TRBV5-6 and TRBJ2-7; D unresolved. This CDR3 has 15 amino acids. The V and J ends lost 4 bases and 3 bases respectively, with 17 bases between them. The V gene's germline CDR1 is SGHDT and CDR2 YYEEEE. CDR3 bases: TGTGCCAGCAGCCCGCGTCGTTTCCAGTTCTACGAGCAGTACTTC. This codes for CASSPRRFQFYEQYF.